The 11 T cell receptor beta chains below all came from one sample that was sequenced in a study of CD8 T cells in ankylosing spondylitis. From the 5' RACE reads, TCRdb called clonotypes with MiXCR, one entry per CDR3 protein. The sample includes around 300,000 distinct CDR3 sequences, 11% of them seen just once. Input material: blood, either unsorted or a sorted T cell fraction (not recorded which). These receptors all stem from a female donor with ankylosing spondylitis or in good health (not recorded which).

This clonotype was seen at least ten times. The genes are TRBV29-1 and TRBJ2-1; D may correspond to TRBD1 or TRBD2 (5 bases each). With 7 bases removed from V and 8 bases from J, the gap between germline ends came to 24 bases. The CDR3 is 15 amino acids. Germline values: CDR1 SQVTM, CDR2 ANQGSEA. The CDR3 DNA follows: TGCAGCGGCCGCCGGGACCCAGGACCCATCGATGAGCAGTTCTTC. Its protein is CSGRRDPGPIDEQFF.

This clonotype was seen repeatedly, ten times or more. This chain links TRBV3-1 with TRBJ2-7, with TRBD1 matching 8 bases. Germline trimming cut 0 bases from V and 5 bases from J; bases unmatched to any gene: 0. Germline assignment: CDR1 LGHDT and CDR2 YNNKEL (reference sequence). The length of the CDR3 is 13 residues. The CDR3 loop is CASSQDRGHEQYF. In DNA form, the CDR3 reads TGTGCCAGCAGCCAAGACAGGGGGCACGAGCAGTACTTC.

This clonotype was counted ten times or more. This chain links TRBV2 with TRBJ2-5; TRBD2 is a possible D gene (6 bases). Germline V gene data show CDR1 as SNHLY and CDR2 as FYNNEI. This CDR3 has 16 amino acids. Trimming shortened V by 3 bases and J by 2 bases, and 16 bases separated the two germline ends. The CDR3 loop is CASSDMVVRGQETQYF. CDR3 coding DNA: TGTGCCAGCAGTGATATGGTGGTTCGGGGGCAAGAGACCCAGTACTTC.

About this clonotype: Since a much larger clone is just one base distant, this may be a read error. This chain uses TRBV20-1 with TRBJ2-3; D not resolved. Germline values: CDR1 DFQATT, CDR2 SNEGSKA (reference sequence). CDR3 length: 16 amino acids. As DNA, the CDR3 is TGCTGTGCTAGAGATCTTAGGGCCCTTAGCACAGATACGCAGTATTTT. Amino acid sequence: CCARDLRALSTDTQYF.

This clonotype appeared many times. The chain carries TRBV3-1 and TRBJ1-1; D is unclear. Trimming pared 6 bases from V and 6 bases from J, leaving 11 bases between. This CDR3 region has 12 residues. CDR1 is LGHDT, CDR2 YNNKEL, per germline (reference sequence). CDR3 sequence (DNA): TGTGCCAGCAGTCAAAGCGGTGCTGAAGCTTTCTTT. Translated, it gives CASSQSGAEAFF.

J is TRBJ1-4 and V is TRBV5-5, with D hard to call. V dropped 0 bases and J dropped 5 bases, with 17 bases sitting between them. The CDR3 has 17 residues. Germline values: CDR1 SGHKS, CDR2 YYEKEE (reference sequence). The CDR3: CASSLAVKGRENEKLFF. Here the CDR3 DNA reads TGTGCCAGCAGCTTGGCAGTTAAGGGCCGGGAGAATGAAAAACTGTTTTTT.

To note about this clonotype: Germline and junction disagree at one end, which may indicate a read error. This CDR3 reads CANSGDVNYNEQFF. CDR3 nucleotide sequence: TGTGCCAACAGTGGGGACGTCAACTACAATGAGCAGTTCTTC. The V call is TRBV10-3, the J call TRBJ2-1; D assignment may be TRBD1 or TRBD2 (5 bases each). CDR1 is ENHRY, CDR2 SYGVKD, per germline. The length of the CDR3 is 14 residues.

V is TRBV3-1 and J is TRBJ1-2; D possibly corresponds to TRBD1 (5 bases). The CDR3 spans 14 residues. V shed 4 bases and J shed 3 bases, with 12 bases lying between them. Germline V lookup: CDR1 LGHDT, CDR2 YNNKEL (reference sequence). This CDR3 reads CASSRNSGDYGYTF. The CDR3 DNA reads as TGTGCCAGCAGCCGTAATTCGGGGGACTATGGCTACACCTTC.

This clonotype was seen repeatedly, ten times or more. The chain couples TRBV12-3 or TRBV12-4 to TRBJ1-1; 7 bases align to TRBD1. Trimming took 6 bases from V and 8 from J; bases not matched to a gene: 9. The CDR3 has 13 amino acids. The CDR3 sequence: CASSSGGRREAFF. The CDR3 region has the DNA TGTGCCAGCAGCTCAGGGGGAAGGAGGGAAGCTTTCTTT.

This clonotype was picked up one time. V and J are TRBV10-1 and TRBJ2-2, with TRBD2 matching over 10 bases. There are 14 residues in the CDR3. V gave up 7 bases and J gave up 7 bases; unmatched junction bases: 6. Per germline, CDR1 WNHNN and CDR2 SYGVQD (reference sequence). CDR3 loop: CASNSGTSDGELFF. The CDR3 DNA sequence: TGCGCCAGCAACTCCGGGACTAGCGACGGGGAGCTGTTTTTT.

This clonotype was counted at least ten times. The chain carries TRBV24-1 and TRBJ2-1; D is uncertain. Germline CDR1 and CDR2: KGHDR and SFDVKD. Trimming cost V 3 bases and J 6 bases, with 8 bases left between them. The CDR3 contains 13 residues. CDR3 residues: CATSDGGRNEQFF. CDR3 DNA sequence: TGTGCCACCAGTGATGGCGGTCGCAATGAGCAGTTCTTC.